This entry lists 30 T cell receptor beta chains sequenced from one sample in a study of shared clonotypes between healthy human individuals. Naive CD8 cells comprised CD45RO-negative, CCR7-positively selected cells, excluding terminally differentiated effector memory CD45RA+ cells. Repertoires were generated with immunoSEQ multiplex PCR, while TCRdb's copy carries only in-frame clones and drops some. The repertoire holds 2 million to 2.5 million clones, with around 93% as singletons. Sequencing input: naive CD8+ T cells from PBMCs. Source of these receptors: a man younger than 35 in good health. Some clones in this sample may be carry-over from other donors' samples.

This clone was recorded a few times. The chain uses TRBV9 and TRBJ2-1, with D possibly TRBD1 on 6 matching bases. The CDR3 is 15 residues long. Germline CDR1 and CDR2: SGDLS and YYNGEE. V was clipped by 0 bases and J by 4 bases, with 11 bases between them. The CDR3 bases are TGTGCCAGCAGCGTAGTGGGGGCCCAATACAATGAGCAGTTCTTC. Protein product: CASSVVGAQYNEQFF.

This chain joins TRBV5-1 and TRBJ1-2, with D possibly TRBD1 on 5 matching bases. This CDR3 is built from 15 residues. Trimming left V 3 bases short and J 8 bases short, with 20 bases between. Germline V CDR1 and CDR2: SGHRS, YFSETQ. CDR3 sequence (DNA): TGCGCCAGCAGCTACACAGGAGGGGTGGCCGAAGGCTACACCTTC. This translates into CASSYTGGVAEGYTF. Using reference TRBV5-1 and TRBJ1-2 for the parts outside the CDR3, the full variable domain is KAGVTQTPRYLIKTRGQQVTLSCSPISGHRSVSWYQQTPGQGLQFLFEYFSETQRNKGNFPGRFSGRQFSNSRSEMNVSTLELGDSALYLCASSYTGGVAEGYTFGSGTRLTVV.

This chain links TRBV11-2 with TRBJ1-1; D unresolved. The CDR3 contains 14 residues. Germline V lookup: CDR1 SGHAT, CDR2 FQNNGV. Trimming cost V 3 bases and J 0 bases, with 8 bases left between them. Here the CDR3 reads CASSFRQLNTEAFF. The CDR3 DNA sequence: TGTGCCAGCAGCTTCCGCCAGTTGAACACTGAAGCTTTCTTT.

This chain uses TRBV7-6 with TRBJ2-2, with 7 bases lining up with TRBD2. CDR1 and CDR2 from the germline V gene are SGHVS and FNYEAQ. This CDR3 has 15 residues. The J segment lost 4 bases and the V segment lost 2 bases, leaving 4 bases of the junction unmatched. CDR3 loop: CASSLLAVFTGELFF. The CDR3 DNA sequence: TGTGCCAGCAGCTTACTAGCGGTGTTCACCGGGGAGCTGTTTTTT. Variable domain in full (rest from reference TRBV7-6 and TRBJ2-2): GAGVSQSPRYKVTKRGQDVALRCDPISGHVSLYWYRQALGQGPEFLTYFNYEAQQDKSGLPNDRFSAERPEGSISTLTIQRTEQRDSAMYRCASSLLAVFTGELFFGEGSRLTVL.

The chain's CDR3 is CASSWDRFSGANVLTF. CDR3 DNA: TGTGCCAGCAGCTGGGACAGATTCTCTGGGGCCAACGTCCTGACTTTC. The V call is TRBV13, the J call TRBJ2-6, with 7 bases identical to TRBD1. Trimming cost V 4 bases and J 0 bases; bases outside gene matches: 3. This CDR3 region has 16 residues. Germline lookup yields CDR1 PRHDT and CDR2 FYEKMQ (reference sequence).

The CDR3 region has the DNA TGTGCCAGCAGCGTAGCTGTGGGGGGCTTCTACAATGAGCAGTTCTTC. It codes for CASSVAVGGFYNEQFF. The V call is TRBV9, the J call TRBJ2-1; D may be TRBD1 or TRBD2 (6 bases each). Between the trimmed V and J ends, which lost 0 bases and 3 bases, there was a span of 13 bases. Per the germline V gene, CDR1 is SGDLS and CDR2 is YYNGEE. The CDR3 loop spans 16 amino acids. The full variable domain, with the rest looked up from reference TRBV9 and TRBJ2-1, is DSGVTQTPKHLITATGQRVTLRCSPRSGDLSVYWYQQSLDQGLQFLIQYYNGEERAKGNILERFSAQQFPDLHSELNLSSLELGDSALYFCASSVAVGGFYNEQFFGPGTRLTVL.

This CDR3 reads CASSISGTENTEAFF. In DNA form, the CDR3 reads TGTGCCAGTAGTATCTCCGGGACAGAGAACACTGAAGCTTTCTTT. V usage is TRBV19 and J usage is TRBJ1-1; TRBD1 aligns across 7 bases. The CDR3 consists of 15 residues. Unmatched junction bases numbered 5, after V lost 3 bases and J lost 1 base. Germline loops: CDR1 LNHDA, CDR2 SQIVND (reference sequence).

This clone appeared a single time. The V call is TRBV6-1, the J call TRBJ1-4; D gene uncertain. Germline V CDR1 and CDR2: MNHNS, SASEGT. There are 16 residues in the CDR3. The V gene lost 0 bases and the J gene lost 11 bases, with 19 bases spanning the gap. The CDR3 is CASSEAARVWLVKLFF. For the CDR3, the DNA is TGTGCCAGCAGTGAAGCTGCCCGGGTATGGCTTGTGAAACTGTTTTTT.

This clone was seen only once. The rearrangement joins TRBV28 to TRBJ1-1; no clear D. The CDR3 is made up of 15 amino acids. The germline V gene encodes CDR1 MDHEN and CDR2 SYDVKM. V gave up 6 bases and J gave up 1 base, with 15 bases separating them. DNA of the CDR3: TGTGCCAGCAGAACATCGGCAGAGGGGAACACTGAAGCTTTCTTT. Translated: CASRTSAEGNTEAFF.

The chain employs TRBV19 and TRBJ2-5; D gene unclear. Germline loops: CDR1 LNHDA, CDR2 SQIVND (reference sequence). CDR3 size: 15 residues. V lost 4 bases, J lost 1 base, and 13 bases lay in between. This chain's CDR3 is CASSTSHSFQETQYF. Here the CDR3 DNA reads TGTGCCAGTAGTACTTCCCATAGTTTCCAAGAGACCCAGTACTTC.

The V gene is TRBV5-1, the J gene TRBJ1-1; TRBD1 is a possible D gene (5 bases). The V gene's germline CDR1 is SGHRS and CDR2 YFSETQ. The V end lost 0 bases, the J end lost 4 bases, and 10 bases lay between the germline ends. The CDR3 covers 14 residues. The CDR3 sequence: CASSLAQGSTEAFF. The CDR3 region has the DNA TGCGCCAGCAGCTTGGCCCAGGGAAGCACTGAAGCTTTCTTT.

V is TRBV9 and J is TRBJ1-5; 10 bases map to TRBD1. The CDR3 consists of 16 residues. V trimming: 4 bases; J trimming: 4 bases; junction bases outside the gene matches: 8. Per the germline V gene, CDR1 is SGDLS and CDR2 is YYNGEE. The CDR3: CASSSAGTGANQPQHF. The CDR3 DNA reads TGTGCCAGCAGCTCAGCCGGGACAGGGGCTAATCAGCCCCAGCATTTT. The entire variable domain, with the rest obtained from reference TRBV9 and TRBJ1-5, is as follows: DSGVTQTPKHLITATGQRVTLRCSPRSGDLSVYWYQQSLDQGLQFLIQYYNGEERAKGNILERFSAQQFPDLHSELNLSSLELGDSALYFCASSSAGTGANQPQHFGDGTRLSIL.

V gene TRBV6-5 combines with J gene TRBJ1-4; D unresolved. V was trimmed by 10 bases and J by 11 bases, leaving 8 bases between them. Germline V gene sequence: CDR1 MNHEY, CDR2 SVGAGI. The CDR3 covers 9 residues. CDR3 in DNA: TGTGCCAACGTTCGGAAACTGTTTTTT. It codes for CANVRKLFF.

This chain uses TRBV5-1 with TRBJ2-7; D is perhaps TRBD1 (6 bases). This CDR3 is built from 15 residues. V was clipped by 7 bases and J by 3 bases, with 20 bases between them. Germline V gene data show CDR1 as SGHRS and CDR2 as YFSETQ. DNA of the CDR3: TGCGCCAGCTCGGTAATGCCGGACAGCCTCTACGAGCAGTACTTC. Residues: CASSVMPDSLYEQYF.

The chain couples TRBV27 to TRBJ1-2; the D gene is possibly TRBD1 (6 bases). The CDR3 is 13 residues long. V was pared by 6 bases and J by 4 bases, with 12 bases between. In germline, CDR1 is MNHEY, CDR2 SMNVEV (reference sequence). The CDR3 sequence: CASRGGAGYGYTF. In DNA, the CDR3 is TGTGCCAGCAGGGGGGGCGCGGGCTATGGCTACACCTTC.

The chain couples TRBV27 to TRBJ2-7, with 9 nucleotides matching TRBD1. V shed 5 bases and J 2 bases; nucleotides not matched to a gene: 7. Germline CDR1 MNHEY, CDR2 SMNVEV (reference sequence). The CDR3 contains 15 residues. CDR3: CASSTRTGVTYEQYF. The CDR3 region has the DNA TGTGCCAGCAGTACAAGGACAGGGGTAACCTACGAGCAGTACTTC.

The V call is TRBV4-3, the J call TRBJ2-7; TRBD2 matches 7 bases. Losses at the gene ends were 0 bases for V and 2 bases for J; bases not matched to a gene: 10. Germline lookup yields CDR1 LGHNA and CDR2 YSLEER. CDR3 length: 17 residues. CDR3 nucleotides: TGCGCCAGCAGCCAAGAAAGGCTTTCGGGAGGAACCTACGAGCAGTACTTC. Protein: CASSQERLSGGTYEQYF.

This sequence joins TRBV5-1 and TRBJ2-7, with D perhaps matching TRBD1 or TRBD2 (5 bases each). This CDR3 region has 15 residues. Trimming pared 4 bases from V and 1 base from J, leaving 15 bases between. Germline loops: CDR1 SGHRS, CDR2 YFSETQ. The CDR3 nucleotides are TGCGCCAGCAGCCTACAACATGGGGGTTCCTACGAGCAGTACTTC. Residues: CASSLQHGGSYEQYF.

The V call is TRBV13, the J call TRBJ2-1; TRBD2 is a possible D gene (5 bases). V lost 5 bases and J lost 2, with 13 bases in between. The CDR3 spans 15 residues. Germline V gives CDR1 PRHDT, CDR2 FYEKMQ (reference sequence). CDR3 bases: TGTGCCAGCAGCGGACTTGGAGGTGCCTACAATGAGCAGTTCTTC. Its protein is CASSGLGGAYNEQFF.

The V gene is TRBV7-7, the J gene TRBJ2-1; 15 nucleotides line up with TRBD2. The germline gives CDR1 SSHAT, CDR2 FNYEAQ (reference sequence). The CDR3 has 16 amino acids. V lost 5 bases to trimming and J lost 4 bases; unmatched junction nucleotides: 3. CDR3 amino acids: CASSTGTSGRYNEQFF. The DNA of the CDR3 is TGTGCCAGCAGCACAGGGACTAGCGGGAGGTACAATGAGCAGTTCTTC.

The chain is built from TRBV7-3 and TRBJ2-1; D not certain. Germline loops: CDR1 SGHTA, CDR2 FQGTGA. The CDR3 totals 17 residues. The V and J ends lost 5 bases and 2 bases respectively, with 19 bases between them. The CDR3 DNA reads as TGTGCCAGCAGCAGCAAGGGTGTGCCAGGCCCCTACAATGAGCAGTTCTTC. Protein product: CASSSKGVPGPYNEQFF.

This chain links TRBV7-9 with TRBJ2-1; D gene uncertain. CDR3 length: 15 residues. CDR1 is SEHNR, CDR2 FQNEAQ, per germline (reference sequence). V was cut by 2 bases and J by 5 bases, with 13 bases left in between. The CDR3 is CASSLPRLNNNEQFF. For the CDR3, the DNA is TGTGCCAGCAGCTTACCCCGGCTTAATAACAATGAGCAGTTCTTC.

V gene TRBV6-1 combines with J gene TRBJ1-5; D call uncertain. The CDR3 has 14 residues. Between the trimmed V and J ends, which lost 2 bases and 6 bases, there was a span of 11 bases. Per germline, CDR1 MNHNS and CDR2 SASEGT. As DNA, the CDR3 is TGTGCCAGCAGTGAATTTGGAGGGATTCAGCCCCAGCATTTT. Translation gives CASSEFGGIQPQHF.

V gene TRBV28 combines with J gene TRBJ2-2; D possibly corresponds to TRBD2 (6 bases). From germline, CDR1 is MDHEN and CDR2 SYDVKM. This CDR3 region has 15 residues. V shed 8 bases and J shed 0 bases, with 13 bases lying between them. In nucleotides, the CDR3 is TGTGCCAGCCTTATAGCGGAGCCGAACACCGGGGAGCTGTTTTTT. Amino acids: CASLIAEPNTGELFF.

The rearrangement links TRBV9 to TRBJ2-2; the D is unclear. This CDR3 has 17 amino acids. Germline V CDR1 and CDR2: SGDLS, YYNGEE. Trimming removed 4 bases at V and 4 bases at J, with 20 bases between. The CDR3 loop reads CASSTRLATGFTGELFF. The DNA of the CDR3 is TGTGCCAGCAGCACCCGCTTGGCGACCGGGTTCACCGGGGAGCTGTTTTTT. Full variable domain (outside the CDR3, taken from reference TRBV9 and TRBJ2-2): DSGVTQTPKHLITATGQRVTLRCSPRSGDLSVYWYQQSLDQGLQFLIQYYNGEERAKGNILERFSAQQFPDLHSELNLSSLELGDSALYFCASSTRLATGFTGELFFGEGSRLTVL.

The CDR3 loop is CASSRHIRQPEGVYF. As DNA, the CDR3 is TGTGCCAGCAGTCGACATATTCGACAGCCCGAGGGGGTGTACTTC. J is TRBJ2-5 and V is TRBV28; TRBD1 might be the D (6 bases). The CDR3 sequence is 15 residues long. CDR1 and CDR2 from the germline V gene are MDHEN and SYDVKM. V lost 5 bases and J 13 bases, leaving 26 bases between the germline ends.

The V gene is TRBV29-1, the J gene TRBJ2-4; 12 bases match TRBD2. This CDR3 has 17 amino acids. Germline V gene sequence: CDR1 SQVTM, CDR2 ANQGSEA. V lost 7 bases and J lost 3; bases outside the gene matches: 13. This chain's CDR3 is CSAVLKTSGSSKNIQYF. CDR3 DNA: TGCAGCGCTGTACTGAAGACTAGCGGGAGTAGCAAAAACATTCAGTACTTC.

CDR3 amino acids: CASSPLPVNGYTF. CDR3 bases: TGTGCCAGCAGCCCCCTCCCCGTGAATGGCTACACCTTC. This chain connects TRBV9 to TRBJ1-2; D not certain. Germline CDR1 reads SGDLS; CDR2 reads YYNGEE. The CDR3 is 13 residues long. V was shortened by 4 bases and J by 6 bases, with 13 bases between the two germline ends.

This rearrangement joins TRBV15 to TRBJ1-2, with D perhaps TRBD1 (6 bases). The germline V and J ends were trimmed by 0 bases and 5 bases, with 13 bases remaining between them. The CDR3 contains 15 residues. Looked up from germline, CDR1 is LNHNV and CDR2 is YYDKDF (reference sequence). The CDR3 is CATSRDEGGQYGYTF. CDR3 in DNA: TGTGCCACCAGCAGAGATGAGGGGGGGCAATATGGCTACACCTTC. Drawing the rest from reference TRBV15 and TRBJ1-2, the complete variable domain is DAMVIQNPRYQVTQFGKPVTLSCSQTLNHNVMYWYQQKSSQAPKLLFHYYDKDFNNEADTPDNFQSRRPNTSFCFLDIRSPGLGDTAMYLCATSRDEGGQYGYTFGSGTRLTVV.

The V call is TRBV29-1, the J call TRBJ2-3; TRBD2 matches at 8 bases. The CDR3 is made up of 17 amino acids. Germline loops: CDR1 SQVTM, CDR2 ANQGSEA. J gave up 0 bases and V 3 bases, and 11 bases lay outside the gene matches. The CDR3 bases are TGCAGCGTTGACGGTATAGGTAGCGGGATCAGCACAGATACGCAGTATTTT. The encoded protein is CSVDGIGSGISTDTQYF.